Detailed here is one T cell receptor beta chain. Antigen: not known. The source of the sample is a study of shared clonotypes between healthy human individuals. The assay was carried out at the deep level. Method: immunoSEQ multiplex PCR; TCRdb's copy keeps in-frame clones and lacks some. The sample consists of about 460,000 clones, 77% of them appearing once. Study-wide findings and caveats: An expected dependence of interdonor clonotype sharing on sequencing depth was noted.

The CDR3 is 13 residues long. Germline CDR1 reads SGHVS; CDR2 reads FQNEAQ. V lost 5 bases and J lost 7, with 15 bases in between. Caucasian adults residing in Nashville, Tennessee made up all the donors. In unsorted samples, genomic DNA was obtained using roughly 90 million PBMCs. Sequencing was performed on PBMCs. The chain links TRBV7-8 to TRBJ2-7; D not resolved. The receptor comes from a woman in her forties in good health. Some clones in this sample may be carry-over from other donors' samples. CDR3 sequence (DNA): TGTGCCAGCAGCCGCGATTATGCGTTAGAGCAGTACTTC. It specifies CASSRDYALEQYF.